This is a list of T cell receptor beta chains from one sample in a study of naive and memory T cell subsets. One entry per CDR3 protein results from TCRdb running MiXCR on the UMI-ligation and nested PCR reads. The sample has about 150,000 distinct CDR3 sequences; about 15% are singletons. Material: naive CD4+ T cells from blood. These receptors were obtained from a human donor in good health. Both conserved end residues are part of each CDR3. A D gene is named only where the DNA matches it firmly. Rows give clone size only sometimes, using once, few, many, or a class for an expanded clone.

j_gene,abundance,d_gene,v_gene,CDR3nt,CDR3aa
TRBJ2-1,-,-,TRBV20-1,TGCAGTGCTAGATCTGGAGGGAGCTCCTACAATGAGCAGTTCTTC,CSARSGGSSYNEQFF
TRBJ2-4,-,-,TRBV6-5,TGTGCCAGCAGCGACAGTAGTCTACTGGCCAAAAACATTCAGTACTTC,CASSDSSLLAKNIQYF
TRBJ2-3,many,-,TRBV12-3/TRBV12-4,TGTGCCAGCAGTTACGGTTGGGCAGATACGCAGTATTTT,CASSYGWADTQYF
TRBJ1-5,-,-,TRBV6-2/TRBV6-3,TGTGCCAGCAGTTACCGCGGGGGCGCGTATCAGCCCCAGCATTTT,CASSYRGGAYQPQHF
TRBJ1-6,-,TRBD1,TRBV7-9,TGTGCCAGCAGCTTGGACAGGGGAGATTCACCCCTCCACTTT,CASSLDRGDSPLHF
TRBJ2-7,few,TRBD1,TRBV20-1,TGCAGTGCAGAGGGACAGATCTACGAGCAGTACTTC,CSAEGQIYEQYF
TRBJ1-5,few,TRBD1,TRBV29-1,TGCAGCGCGTACACAGGGGAAGGACAGCCCCAGCATTTT,CSAYTGEGQPQHF
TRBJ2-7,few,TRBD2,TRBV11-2,TGTGCCAGCAGCCGCCCGAGCAGCGGGAGATACGAGCAGTACTTC,CASSRPSSGRYEQYF
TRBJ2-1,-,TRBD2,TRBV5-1,TGCGCCAGCAGCTCGGACCTAGCGGGAGGCTTCAGTGAGCAGTTCTTC,CASSSDLAGGFSEQFF
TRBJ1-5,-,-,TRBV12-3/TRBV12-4,TGTGCCAGCAGGCCAAGTGCTCTTAGCAATCAGCCCCAGCATTTT,CASRPSALSNQPQHF
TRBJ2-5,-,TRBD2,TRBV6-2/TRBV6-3,TGTGCCAGCACCCCGGGAGGCCGAGGAGAGACCCAGTACTTC,CASTPGGRGETQYF
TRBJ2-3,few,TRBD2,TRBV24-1,TGTGCCACCAGTGATCCGGGACTAGCGGAGGGGACAGATACGCAGTATTTT,CATSDPGLAEGTDTQYF
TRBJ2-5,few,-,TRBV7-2,TGTGCCAGCAGCTTAGCGTCGCCAGGGAAAGAGACCCAGTACTTC,CASSLASPGKETQYF
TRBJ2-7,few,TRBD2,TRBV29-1,TGCAGCGTTGAAGACCAGCGGGAGACGCACTACGAGCAGTACTTC,CSVEDQRETHYEQYF
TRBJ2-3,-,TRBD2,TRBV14,TGTGCCAGCAGCGAGGGACTAGCGGGGGTCACAGATACGCAGTATTTT,CASSEGLAGVTDTQYF
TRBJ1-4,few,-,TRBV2,TGTGCCAGCAGTGATCGAACAACTAATGAAAAACTGTTTTTT,CASSDRTTNEKLFF
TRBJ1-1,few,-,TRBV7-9,TGTGCCAGCAGCAAAAGCAACAACCGGAACACTGAAGCTTTCTTT,CASSKSNNRNTEAFF
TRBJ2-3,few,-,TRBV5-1,TGCGCCAGCAGCTTGGGACCCTCAGGGACAGATACGCAGTATTTT,CASSLGPSGTDTQYF
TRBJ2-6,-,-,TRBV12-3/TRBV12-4,TGTGCCAGCAGTTTAGAAATGACGGATAACGAGGCCAACGTCCTGACTTTC,CASSLEMTDNEANVLTF
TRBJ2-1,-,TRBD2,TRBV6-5,TGTGCCAGCAGAATAGCGGGAGGGCCTGGGGAGCAGTTCTTC,CASRIAGGPGEQFF
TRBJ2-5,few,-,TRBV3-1,TGTGCCAGCAGCCAAGATTGGGCGGCGGGAAGCCAAGAGACCCAGTACTTC,CASSQDWAAGSQETQYF
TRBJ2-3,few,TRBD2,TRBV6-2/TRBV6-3,TGTGCCAGCAGTTACGGGGATAGCGGGAGTGCAGATACGCAGTATTTT,CASSYGDSGSADTQYF
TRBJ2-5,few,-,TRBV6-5,TGTGCCAGCAGTTACTCACAGGGTGAGACCCAGTACTTC,CASSYSQGETQYF
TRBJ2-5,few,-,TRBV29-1,TGCAGCGTTGCGGCAGCTGGAGCAAAAGAGACCCAGTACTTC,CSVAAAGAKETQYF
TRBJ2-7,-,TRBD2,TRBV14,TGTGCCAGCAGCCCGTTACTAGCGGAGAGCTACGAGCAGTACTTC,CASSPLLAESYEQYF
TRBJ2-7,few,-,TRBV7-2,TGTGCCAGCAGCTCTCACCGACAGGACGAGCAGTACTTC,CASSSHRQDEQYF
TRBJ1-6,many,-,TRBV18,TGTGCCAGCTCACCGGAGTTACAGGGCAATAATTCACCCCTCCACTTT,CASSPELQGNNSPLHF
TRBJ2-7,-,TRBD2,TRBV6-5,TGTGCCAGCAGTTACCGGGGGGGGGCGAAGAGCTACGAGCAGTACTTC,CASSYRGGAKSYEQYF
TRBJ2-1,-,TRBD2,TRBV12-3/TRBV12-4,TGTGCCAGCAGCGCCCTACTAGCGGCCAGTGGAAGTGAGCAGTTCTTC,CASSALLAASGSEQFF
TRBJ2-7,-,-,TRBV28,TGTGCCAGCAGCCCCCCGCGGGGCAGAACCTACGAGCAGTACTTC,CASSPPRGRTYEQYF
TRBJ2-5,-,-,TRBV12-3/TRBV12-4,TGTGCCAGCAGTTTACTCCTACCAGGGGGGGAGACCCAGTACTTC,CASSLLLPGGETQYF
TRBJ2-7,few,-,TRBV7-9,TGTGCCAGCAGCTTAGCGCAGACCCGAGCCTACGAGCAGTACTTC,CASSLAQTRAYEQYF
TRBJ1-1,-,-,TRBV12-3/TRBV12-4,TGTGCCAGCAGTTCCGGTGGCGTAGAAGCTTTCTTT,CASSSGGVEAFF
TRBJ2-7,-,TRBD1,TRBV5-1,TGCGCCAGCAGCTTGGCCCCACTCGGACAGGGGAGCTCCTACGAGCAGTACTTC,CASSLAPLGQGSSYEQYF
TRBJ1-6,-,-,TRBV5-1,TGCGCCAGCAGCTCCTTAAATTCACCCCTCCACTTT,CASSSLNSPLHF
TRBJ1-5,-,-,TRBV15,TGTGCCACCAGCAGGAGGTATGCGGCGGGGATCATTAGCAATCAGCCCCAGCATTTT,CATSRRYAAGIISNQPQHF
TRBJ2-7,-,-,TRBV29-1,TGCAGCGTTGAGGTTCTCCCCCGCTACGAGCAGTACTTC,CSVEVLPRYEQYF